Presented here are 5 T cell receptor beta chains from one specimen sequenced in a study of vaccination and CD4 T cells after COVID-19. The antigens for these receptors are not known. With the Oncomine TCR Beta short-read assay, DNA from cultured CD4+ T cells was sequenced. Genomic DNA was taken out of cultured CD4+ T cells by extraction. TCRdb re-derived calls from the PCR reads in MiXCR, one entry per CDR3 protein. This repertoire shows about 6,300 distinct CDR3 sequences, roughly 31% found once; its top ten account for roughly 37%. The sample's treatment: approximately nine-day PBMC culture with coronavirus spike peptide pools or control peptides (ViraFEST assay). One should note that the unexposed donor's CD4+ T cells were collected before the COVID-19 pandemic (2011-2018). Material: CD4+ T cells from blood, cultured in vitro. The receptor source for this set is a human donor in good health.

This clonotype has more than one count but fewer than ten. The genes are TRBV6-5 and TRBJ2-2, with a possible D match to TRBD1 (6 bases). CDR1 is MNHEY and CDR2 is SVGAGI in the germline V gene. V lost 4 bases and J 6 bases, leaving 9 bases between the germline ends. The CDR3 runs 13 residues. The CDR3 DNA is TGTGCCAGCAGTTTCACAGGGCCCGGGGAGCTGTTTTTT. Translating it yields CASSFTGPGELFF.

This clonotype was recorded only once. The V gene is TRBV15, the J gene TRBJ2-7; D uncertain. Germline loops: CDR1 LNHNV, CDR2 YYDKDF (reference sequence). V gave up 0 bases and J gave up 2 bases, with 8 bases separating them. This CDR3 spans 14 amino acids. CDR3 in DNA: TGTGCCACCAGCAGAGATGTGGGTACCTACGAGCAGTACTTC. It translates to CATSRDVGTYEQYF.

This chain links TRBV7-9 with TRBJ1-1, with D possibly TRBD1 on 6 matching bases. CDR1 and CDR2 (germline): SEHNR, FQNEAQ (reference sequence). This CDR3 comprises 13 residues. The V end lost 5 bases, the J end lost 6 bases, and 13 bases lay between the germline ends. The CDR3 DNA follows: TGTGCCAGCAGCACACAGGGTGACGCTGAAGCTTTCTTT. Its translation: CASSTQGDAEAFF. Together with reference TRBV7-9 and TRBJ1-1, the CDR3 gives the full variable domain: DTGVSQNPRHKITKRGQNVTFRCDPISEHNRLYWYRQTLGQGPEFLTYFQNEAQLEKSRLLSDRFSAERPKGSFSTLEIQRTEQGDSAMYLCASSTQGDAEAFFGQGTRLTVV.

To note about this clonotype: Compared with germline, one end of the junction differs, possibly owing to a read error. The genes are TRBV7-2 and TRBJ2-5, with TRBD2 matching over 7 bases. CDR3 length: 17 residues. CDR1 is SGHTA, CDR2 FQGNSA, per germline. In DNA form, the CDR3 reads TGTGTCAGCAGCTTATACCCGGGACTGGCGGGAGTAGAGACCCAGTACTTC. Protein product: CVSSLYPGLAGVETQYF.

The CDR3 sequence is CASSSRDRVAGYTF. CDR3 in DNA: TGTGCCAGCAGCAGCCGGGACAGGGTGGCTGGCTACACCTTC. The chain has TRBV11-1 and TRBJ1-2, with TRBD1 matching over 9 bases. The length of the CDR3 is 14 residues. Trimming removed 5 bases from V and 7 bases from J; junction bases left unmatched: 8. The germline V gene has CDR1 SGHAT and CDR2 FQDESV (reference sequence). The variable domain in full, with the rest retrieved from reference TRBV11-1 and TRBJ1-2, is EAEVAQSPRYKITEKSQAVAFWCDPISGHATLYWYRQILGQGPELLVQFQDESVVDDSQLPKDRFSAERLKGVDSTLKIQPAELGDSAMYLCASSSRDRVAGYTFGSGTRLTVV.